The 2 T cell receptor beta chains below were found in one sample sequenced in a study of blood T cells in healthy people across ages. Sample-barcoded 5' priming and a J-beta primer mix drove a second PCR of about 6 to 12 cycles. TCRdb fed the 5' RACE reads into MiXCR, producing one record per CDR3 protein. The sample shows roughly 730,000 distinct CDR3 sequences, around 50% of them seen only once. The sample was blood. The receptors were sampled from a man between 40 and 49 years old in good health.

This chain links TRBV12-3 or TRBV12-4 with TRBJ2-5; unclear D gene. TRBJ2-7 matches the DNA end more closely, so the J call is doubtful. This CDR3 contains 14 residues. DNA of the CDR3: TGTGCCAGCAACCAAATCGGGCAGAACTACGAGCAGTACTTC. Its translation: CASNQIGQNYEQYF.

The chain employs TRBV11-2 and TRBJ2-3; TRBD1 agrees at 12 bases. Per the germline V gene, CDR1 is SGHAT and CDR2 is FQNNGV. This CDR3 has 17 residues. Losses at the gene ends were 4 bases for V and 6 bases for J; bases not matched to a gene: 11. The chain's CDR3 is CASSSDPGTGGADTQYF. The DNA for the CDR3 is TGTGCCAGCAGCTCCGACCCCGGGACAGGGGGCGCCGATACGCAGTATTTT.